Detailed here is one T cell receptor (beta chain). The antigen is undetermined. UMIs were added to TCR cDNA along with a universal primer site when it was made by 5'RACE template switching. TCRdb passed the 5' RACE reads through MiXCR, listing each CDR3 protein once. The table shows under 200,000 distinct CDR3 sequences, with about 10% occurring only once. The data stem from a study of T cells after yellow fever vaccination. Study details: Libraries from low-cell-number fractions were prepared with the SMART-Seq v4 Ultra Low Input RNA kit.

Study results and caveats: When the response was secondary, it was weaker but reached its peak faster, day 5 versus 15. Subsequent booster samples again held most clones from primary vaccination (96% CD4, just under 90% CD8).

Germline CDR1 and CDR2: LGHNA and YSLEER. The CDR3 spans 16 residues. Trimming at V came to 0 bases and at J to 6 bases, leaving 4 bases not matched to a gene. The chain links TRBV4-3 to TRBJ2-1; 11 bases fit TRBD2. This material consisted of CD8+ T cells sorted from PBMCs, taken 15 days after the yellow fever booster vaccination. This clonotype was sampled from a young man who received the YFV17D yellow fever vaccine. CDR3 nucleotides: TGCGCCAGCAGCCAAGAGGGTAGCGGGGGGGTCAATGAGCAGTTCTTC. Translation gives CASSQEGSGGVNEQFF.